This TCR beta chain was obtained from a study of T cell changes during pregnancy in multiple sclerosis. The CDR3 is 16 amino acids. Sequencing used immunoSEQ multiplex PCR; TCRdb keeps in-frame clones, though not all of them. The sample carries over 100,000 clones, 92% recorded once. The chain carries TRBV21-1 and TRBJ2-6; the D segment call TRBD2 is taken from the table without a DNA check. TRBV21-1 is shown as a pseudogene. The origin of this receptor is a female donor with multiple sclerosis, enrolled in a pregnancy study. The specimen was peripheral blood, collected in the third trimester of pregnancy. CDR3: CASSGGESSGANVLTF. The CDR3 region has the DNA TGTGCCAGCAGCGGAGGTGAGAGCTCTGGGGCCAACGTCCTGACTTTC.